Here is one TCR beta chain with its context. The protocol was immunoSEQ multiplex PCR, while the TCRdb copy is restricted to in-frame clones and leaves out a portion. The sample has millions of clones; roughly nine tenths are singletons. Within Nashville, Tennessee resided all donors, each a Caucasian adult. The data were taken from a study of shared clonotypes between healthy human individuals. About the study: Aged between 18 and 49, the donors were a couple of women and a few men. Each donor's CD4 naive and CD4 memory cells filled three plates apiece, CD8 naive two, and CD8 memory one.

In germline, CDR1 is MDHEN, CDR2 SYDVKM. Trimming at V came to 3 bases and at J to 14 bases, leaving 7 bases not matched to a gene. The CDR3 spans 13 residues. The TCR originated in a young man in good health. Material for sequencing was naive CD4+ T cells sorted from blood. Subset described: CD45RA+ positively selected. The chain has TRBV28 and TRBJ2-3, with 11 positions matching TRBD2. CDR3 loop: CASSFGLAGGGYF. As DNA, the CDR3 is TGTGCCAGCAGTTTTGGCCTAGCGGGGGGTGGGTATTTT.